The sequence of this TCR beta chain was determined in a study of T cell changes during pregnancy in multiple sclerosis. The data were produced by immunoSEQ multiplex PCR, yet TCRdb's version contains in-frame clones alone and is incomplete. Here the sample spans about 74,000 clones, approximately 91% being singletons. This CDR3 comprises 13 residues. V dropped 5 bases and J dropped 0 bases, with 8 bases sitting between them. Per the germline V gene, CDR1 is PRHDT and CDR2 is FYEKMQ (reference sequence). This specimen was peripheral blood, taken in the third trimester of pregnancy. J is TRBJ2-7 and V is TRBV13; D is unclear. This sequence was found in a female donor with multiple sclerosis, enrolled in a pregnancy study. The CDR3 bases are TGTGCCAGCAGCCCCTCTCTCTCCTACGAGCAGTACTTC. Residues: CASSPSLSYEQYF.